This T cell receptor beta chain was recorded in a study of CD8 T cells in ankylosing spondylitis listed by TCRdb under 2017. In the study overall: The study set out to find disease-linked TCR variants by profiling T cell receptor beta repertoires in ankylosing spondylitis patients and healthy donors. In total, the full study cohort was made up of over a hundred healthy donors and 25 to 30 ankylosing spondylitis patients. Peripheral blood was sampled, and synovial fluid was additionally collected from ankylosing spondylitis patients.

Comment on this clonotype: What antigen it recognizes has not been identified. The record has no base qualities; no much larger clone is one base away.

The sequencing machine was an Illumina HiSeq 2500. TCR beta libraries were prepared by quantitative 5'-RACE with molecular barcodes. Turning to the authors' computational methods: To identify disease-linked TCR variants, a new computational method was used, one built on a probabilistic model of VDJ rearrangement. The raw public reads went through TCRdb reprocessing: fastp at Q25, MiXCR clone calling, in-frame beta chains kept. For every CDR3 protein sequence, its rows merge into one entry that carries the most common genes and DNA. The V and J calls were determined by TCRdb, not by the authors. In all, the sample holds approximately 100,000 distinct CDR3 sequences, and roughly 8.7% of those were seen once. The ten largest clones add up to roughly 9.9% of the sample. CDR1 and CDR2, looked up from the germline V gene, are MNHEY and SVGAGI. Germline trimming amounts to 1 base on V and 7 bases on J, with 7 as the count of junction bases outside the gene matches. Inclusive of the bounding cysteine and phenylalanine, the CDR3 is 17 residues long. Left in the record is the CDR3 DNA by itself, 51 bases read in frame from the first base.

Points the paper makes about the study in general: Some motif variants had previously been reported in the synovial fluid and blood of reactive arthritis patients, which suggests shared mechanisms of disease initiation. Blood from ankylosing spondylitis patients appeared to be characterized by a TCR beta motif made up of 8 or 9 highly homologous amino acid variants. According to the report, matched synovial fluid samples from ankylosing spondylitis patients were significantly enriched for the disease-linked clones. The disease-linked clones had a CD8+ phenotype and were found at relatively low frequencies in peripheral blood.

This clonotype originated in a male donor with ankylosing spondylitis or in good health (not recorded which). Recombination connected TRBV6-5 to TRBJ2-2; 12 junctional bases match TRBD2. The specimen sequenced was blood, either unsorted or a sorted T cell fraction (not recorded which). The encoded CDR3 is CASSYFLAGGPNGELFF. The nucleotides are TGTGCCAGCAGTTACTTCCTAGCGGGGGGGCCGAACGGGGAGCTGTTTTTT.